This TCR beta chain was identified during a study of T cell responses to AZD1222 COVID-19 vaccine. To note about this clone: Its antigen is unknown.

Per the germline V gene, CDR1 is SGHAT and CDR2 is FQDESV (reference sequence). The CDR3 loop spans 16 amino acids. Trimming took off 6 bases at V and 6 bases at J, with 23 bases between the two ends. Method: immunoSEQ multiplex PCR; TCRdb's copy keeps in-frame clones and lacks some. The table includes roughly 180,000 clones, around 90% detected once. General observations from the study: White British people made up most donors, females outnumbered males, and clonal diversity was possibly underestimated.

Sequenced here: peripheral blood, sampled 28 days after the second AZD1222 dose. This sequence originates from an adult who received the AZD1222 COVID-19 vaccine. The chain recombines TRBV11-1 with TRBJ1-1, with a weak D call TRBD1 (5 bases). CDR3 region: CASSHGQGEVSPEAFF. DNA of the CDR3: TGTGCCAGCAGTCACGGGCAGGGAGAAGTGAGCCCTGAAGCTTTCTTT.